The sequence of this T cell receptor beta chain was determined in a study of immune evolution from preneoplasia to lung adenocarcinoma. Study-level information: HLA loss of heterozygosity: about 7% AIS, more than 14% MIA, around 35% ADC, none AAH.

In this sample, this clone turned up a few times. Clones were sequenced by immunoSEQ multiplex PCR, and TCRdb holds only the in-frame ones, with some missing. Of approximately 4,900 clones in the sample, around 76% were seen once. Per germline, CDR1 MGHDK and CDR2 SYGVNS. The CDR3 runs 14 residues. The V end lost 1 base, the J end lost 4 bases, and 10 bases lay between the germline ends. Sequencing was carried out using FFPE minimally invasive lung adenocarcinoma tissue. This chain uses TRBV25-1 with TRBJ1-2; D may be TRBD1 (5 bases). The clonotype comes from a person in their sixties or seventies with lung adenocarcinoma. In DNA, the CDR3 is TGTGCCAGCAGTGAATGGGGACGGCTCTATGGCTACACCTTC. It specifies CASSEWGRLYGYTF.